The 12 T cell receptor beta chains given below trace back to one sample, sequenced in a study of cytomegalovirus exposure and HLA in healthy donors. The PCR was carried out with 60 Vbeta primers and 13 Jbeta primers. TCRdb's table, derived via immunoSEQ multiplex PCR, lists solely in-frame clones and lacks some. The sample has about 140,000 clones, just under 85% seen once. Sequenced: PBMCs. The receptors come from a woman between 40 and 55 years old in good health and CMV-seronegative.

This clone appeared a few times. The V call is TRBV19, the J call TRBJ1-5; possible D gene TRBD1, 6 bases. The CDR3 contains 13 residues. Germline V gives CDR1 LNHDA, CDR2 SQIVND (reference sequence). V was trimmed by 4 bases and J by 7 bases, leaving 11 bases between them. The CDR3 reads CASSTGQKQPQHF. As DNA, the CDR3 is TGTGCCAGTAGTACCGGACAGAAACAGCCCCAGCATTTT.

The V call is TRBV2, the J call TRBJ2-1; D is perhaps TRBD2 (6 bases). The germline gives CDR1 SNHLY, CDR2 FYNNEI. This CDR3 comprises 17 residues. The V end lost 5 bases, the J end lost 0 bases, and 17 bases lay between the germline ends. Here the CDR3 reads CASSPQGLSSSYNEQFF. The CDR3 nucleotides read TGTGCCAGCAGTCCTCAGGGACTGAGCAGCTCCTACAATGAGCAGTTCTTC.

V usage is TRBV19 and J usage is TRBJ1-5; D possibly corresponds to TRBD1 (5 bases). Germline V lookup: CDR1 LNHDA, CDR2 SQIVND (reference sequence). V was shortened by 2 bases and J by 5 bases, with 13 bases between the two germline ends. This CDR3 is 15 amino acids long. CDR3 in amino acids: CASSIWRGGDQPQHF. In nucleotides, the CDR3 is TGTGCCAGTAGTATATGGAGGGGAGGGGATCAGCCCCAGCATTTT. The variable domain in full, completed from reference TRBV19 and TRBJ1-5, reads DGGITQSPKYLFRKEGQNVTLSCEQNLNHDAMYWYRQDPGQGLRLIYYSQIVNDFQKGDIAEGYSVSREKKESFPLTVTSAQKNPTAFYLCASSIWRGGDQPQHFGDGTRLSIL.

The chain joins TRBV28 to TRBJ1-2; TRBD1 agrees at 7 bases. The CDR3 runs to 15 residues. Germline assignment: CDR1 MDHEN and CDR2 SYDVKM. V was pared by 7 bases and J by 5 bases, with 13 bases of the junction left unmatched. CDR3 in DNA: TGTGCCAGCATCAAAGGGGGCAGCGCCAATTATGGCTACACCTTC. Protein product: CASIKGGSANYGYTF.

V usage is TRBV7-6 and J usage is TRBJ1-1; D remains unclear. The V gene lost 5 bases and the J gene lost 1 base, with 8 bases spanning the gap. Germline V gene sequence: CDR1 SGHVS, CDR2 FNYEAQ. The CDR3 runs 13 residues. The CDR3 region is CASSVDKNTEAFF. The CDR3 region has the DNA TGTGCCAGCAGCGTAGACAAGAACACTGAAGCTTTCTTT.

The rearrangement joins TRBV28 to TRBJ1-2, with 10 bases aligning to TRBD1. V lost 5 bases, J lost 7 bases, and 16 bases stayed unmatched. The CDR3 extends over 17 amino acids. Germline-derived CDR1 and CDR2 are MDHEN and SYDVKM. The CDR3 here is CASSAPGQGTPWSGYTF. In DNA form, the CDR3 reads TGTGCCAGCAGTGCACCGGGACAGGGGACTCCCTGGAGTGGCTACACCTTC.

V and J are TRBV14 and TRBJ2-2, with a weak D call TRBD1 (6 bases). Trimming removed 0 bases at V and 0 bases at J, with 11 bases between. Germline CDR1 SGHDN, CDR2 FVKESK. The CDR3 totals 17 residues. CDR3 amino acids: CASSQDIGQTNTGELFF. The CDR3 bases are TGTGCCAGCAGCCAAGATATAGGACAGACGAACACCGGGGAGCTGTTTTTT.

The J gene is TRBJ2-2, the V gene TRBV7-2; TRBD2 matches at 8 bases. CDR1 SGHTA and CDR2 FQGNSA come from the germline V gene. V was clipped by 5 bases and J by 4 bases; unmatched bases: 6. CDR3 length: 15 amino acids. The CDR3 sequence: CASSQEAGATGELFF. The CDR3 DNA is TGTGCCAGCAGCCAGGAAGCGGGAGCCACCGGGGAGCTGTTTTTT.

The sample holds a few counts of this clone. The chain links TRBV25-1 to TRBJ2-1; D is ambiguous. The CDR3 totals 12 residues. Trimming removed 5 bases at V and 12 bases at J, with 14 bases between. Germline CDR1 and CDR2: MGHDK and SYGVNS. The CDR3 bases are TGTGCCAGCAGTCTCCATTCAGGTGCGCAGTTCTTC. Translating gives CASSLHSGAQFF.

The chain recombines TRBV7-2 with TRBJ2-5; a weak D match, TRBD1 (5 bases). V dropped 2 bases and J dropped 5 bases, with 15 bases sitting between them. The CDR3 extends over 15 amino acids. In germline, CDR1 is SGHTA, CDR2 FQGNSA. The CDR3 spells CASSLLPRAQETQYF. DNA of the CDR3: TGTGCCAGCAGCTTACTCCCCAGGGCACAGGAGACCCAGTACTTC.

The chain carries TRBV7-3 and TRBJ2-7; TRBD2 aligns across 8 bases. This CDR3 comprises 14 residues. V trimming: 5 bases; J trimming: 6 bases; junction bases outside the gene matches: 9. CDR1 and CDR2 (germline): SGHTA, FQGTGA. CDR3 protein: CASSTGGPSGEQYF. CDR3 sequence (DNA): TGTGCCAGCAGCACGGGAGGGCCCTCGGGCGAGCAGTACTTC.

V gene TRBV5-4 combines with J gene TRBJ2-3; maybe TRBD2 (6 bases). This CDR3 is 17 amino acids long. In germline, CDR1 is SGHNT, CDR2 YYREEE (reference sequence). The V gene lost 2 bases and the J gene lost 3 bases, with 19 bases spanning the gap. Written as DNA, the CDR3 is TGTGCCAGCAGCTTTTTTGGACTACCTTTTTCAACAGATACGCAGTATTTT. It translates to CASSFFGLPFSTDTQYF.